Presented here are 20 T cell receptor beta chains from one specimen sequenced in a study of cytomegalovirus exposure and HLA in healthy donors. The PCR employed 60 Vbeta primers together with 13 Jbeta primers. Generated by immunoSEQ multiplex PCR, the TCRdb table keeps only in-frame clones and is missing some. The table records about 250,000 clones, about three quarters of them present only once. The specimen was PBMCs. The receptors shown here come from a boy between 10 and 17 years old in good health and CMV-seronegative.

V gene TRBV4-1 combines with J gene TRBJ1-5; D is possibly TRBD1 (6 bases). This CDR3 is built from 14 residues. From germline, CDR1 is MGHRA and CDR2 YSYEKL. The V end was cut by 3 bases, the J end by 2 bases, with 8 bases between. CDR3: CASSQPGGNQPQHF. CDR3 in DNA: TGCGCCAGCAGCCAGCCAGGGGGCAATCAGCCCCAGCATTTT.

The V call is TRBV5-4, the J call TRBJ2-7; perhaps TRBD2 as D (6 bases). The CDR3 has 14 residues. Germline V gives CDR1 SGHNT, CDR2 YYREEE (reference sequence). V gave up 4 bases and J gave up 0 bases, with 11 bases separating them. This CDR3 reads CASSTQTSSYEQYF. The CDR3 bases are TGTGCCAGCAGCACGCAGACTAGCTCCTACGAGCAGTACTTC. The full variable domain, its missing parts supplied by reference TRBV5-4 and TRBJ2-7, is ETGVTQSPTHLIKTRGQQVTLRCSSQSGHNTVSWYQQALGQGPQFIFQYYREEENGRGNFPPRFSGLQFPNYSSELNVNALELDDSALYLCASSTQTSSYEQYFGPGTRLTVT.

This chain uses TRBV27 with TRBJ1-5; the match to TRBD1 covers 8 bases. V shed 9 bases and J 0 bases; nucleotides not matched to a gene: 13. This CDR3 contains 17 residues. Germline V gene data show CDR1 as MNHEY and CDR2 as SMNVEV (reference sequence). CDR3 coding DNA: TGTGCCAGTCGGGTGGACAGGGATGGTTATAGCAATCAGCCCCAGCATTTT. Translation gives CASRVDRDGYSNQPQHF.

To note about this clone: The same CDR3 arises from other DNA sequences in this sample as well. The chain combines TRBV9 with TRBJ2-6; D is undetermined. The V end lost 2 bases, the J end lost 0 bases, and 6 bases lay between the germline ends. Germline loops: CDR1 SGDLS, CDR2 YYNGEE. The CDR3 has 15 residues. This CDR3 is CASSVVSSGANVLTF. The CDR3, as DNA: TGTGCCAGCAGCGTGGTGAGCTCTGGGGCCAACGTCCTGACTTTC.

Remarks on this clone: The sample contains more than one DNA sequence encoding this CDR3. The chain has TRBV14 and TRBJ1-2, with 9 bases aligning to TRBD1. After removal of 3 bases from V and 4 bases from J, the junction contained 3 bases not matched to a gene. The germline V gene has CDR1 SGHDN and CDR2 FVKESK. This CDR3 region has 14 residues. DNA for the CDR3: TGTGCCAGCAGCCACGACAGGGGGGCCTATGGCTACACCTTC. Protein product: CASSHDRGAYGYTF.

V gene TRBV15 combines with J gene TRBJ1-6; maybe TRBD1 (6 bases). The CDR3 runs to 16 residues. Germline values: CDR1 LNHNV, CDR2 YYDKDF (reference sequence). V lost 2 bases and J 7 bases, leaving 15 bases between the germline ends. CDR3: CATSRSRDTSNSPLHF. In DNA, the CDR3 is TGTGCCACCAGCAGATCTCGGGACACCTCAAATTCACCCCTCCACTTT.

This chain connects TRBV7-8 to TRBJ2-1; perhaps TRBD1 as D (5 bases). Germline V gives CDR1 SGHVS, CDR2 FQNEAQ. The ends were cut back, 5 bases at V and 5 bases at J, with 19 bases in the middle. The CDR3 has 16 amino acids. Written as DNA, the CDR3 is TGTGCCAGCAGCGGAATCATCAGACAGTCCGACAATGAGCAGTTCTTC. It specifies CASSGIIRQSDNEQFF.

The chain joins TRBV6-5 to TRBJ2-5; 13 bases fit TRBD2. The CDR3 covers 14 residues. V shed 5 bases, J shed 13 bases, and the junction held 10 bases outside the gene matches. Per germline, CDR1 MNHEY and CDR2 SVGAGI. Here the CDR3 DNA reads TGTGCCAGCAGTGAACTAGCGGGAGGGCCCGTCCGGTACTTC. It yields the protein CASSELAGGPVRYF.

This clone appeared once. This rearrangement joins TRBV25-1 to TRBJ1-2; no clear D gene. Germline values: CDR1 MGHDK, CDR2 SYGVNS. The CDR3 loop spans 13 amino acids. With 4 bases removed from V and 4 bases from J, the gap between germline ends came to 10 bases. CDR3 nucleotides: TGTGCCAGCAGTGTATCGGGAGGCTATGGCTACACCTTC. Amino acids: CASSVSGGYGYTF.

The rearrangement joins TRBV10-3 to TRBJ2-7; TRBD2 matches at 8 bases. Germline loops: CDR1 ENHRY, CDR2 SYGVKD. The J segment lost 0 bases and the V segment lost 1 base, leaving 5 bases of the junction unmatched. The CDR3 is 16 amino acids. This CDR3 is CAISEFGSGVSYEQYF. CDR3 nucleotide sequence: TGTGCCATCAGTGAGTTCGGTAGCGGGGTCTCCTACGAGCAGTACTTC.

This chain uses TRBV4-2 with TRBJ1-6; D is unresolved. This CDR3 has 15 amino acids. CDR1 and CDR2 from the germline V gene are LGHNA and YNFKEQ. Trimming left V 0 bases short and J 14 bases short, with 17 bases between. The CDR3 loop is CASSQEAHLRGALHF. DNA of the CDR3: TGTGCCAGCAGCCAAGAGGCACACCTTCGGGGAGCCCTCCACTTT.

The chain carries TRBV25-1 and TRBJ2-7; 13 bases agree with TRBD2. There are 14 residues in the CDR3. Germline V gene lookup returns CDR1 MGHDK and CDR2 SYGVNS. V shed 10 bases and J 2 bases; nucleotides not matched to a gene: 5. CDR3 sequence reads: CATLTSGRPYEQYF. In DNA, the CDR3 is TGTGCCACCCTGACTAGCGGGAGGCCCTACGAGCAGTACTTC.

The CDR3 is CATQTGDWDTEAFF. The CDR3 DNA sequence: TGTGCCACCCAAACGGGGGACTGGGACACTGAAGCTTTCTTT. This rearrangement joins TRBV25-1 to TRBJ1-1, with D possibly matching TRBD1 (5 bases). Germline-derived CDR1 and CDR2 are MGHDK and SYGVNS. The CDR3 covers 14 residues. Trimming took off 10 bases at V and 3 bases at J, with 18 bases between the two ends.

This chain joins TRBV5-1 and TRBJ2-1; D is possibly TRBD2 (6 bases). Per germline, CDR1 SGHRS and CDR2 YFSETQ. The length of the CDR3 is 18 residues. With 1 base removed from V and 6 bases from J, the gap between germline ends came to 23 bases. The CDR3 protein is CASSLLSAGPRFVNEQFF. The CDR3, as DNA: TGCGCCAGCAGCTTGTTGTCCGCGGGACCGCGTTTTGTCAATGAGCAGTTCTTC.

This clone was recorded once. Here the CDR3 reads CASSLAGVNEQFF. CDR3 DNA sequence: TGTGCCAGCAGCTTGGCCGGGGTCAATGAGCAGTTCTTC. This chain joins TRBV5-6 and TRBJ2-1; TRBD2 is a possible D gene (5 bases). In germline, CDR1 is SGHDT, CDR2 YYEEEE. CDR3 size: 13 residues. Trimming shortened V by 0 bases and J by 6 bases, and 7 bases separated the two germline ends.

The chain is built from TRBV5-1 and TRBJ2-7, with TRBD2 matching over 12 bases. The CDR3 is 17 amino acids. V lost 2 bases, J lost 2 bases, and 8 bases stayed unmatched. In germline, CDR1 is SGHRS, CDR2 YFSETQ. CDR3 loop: CASSFRLAGGETYEQYF. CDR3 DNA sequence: TGCGCCAGCAGCTTTCGCCTAGCGGGAGGGGAGACCTACGAGCAGTACTTC.

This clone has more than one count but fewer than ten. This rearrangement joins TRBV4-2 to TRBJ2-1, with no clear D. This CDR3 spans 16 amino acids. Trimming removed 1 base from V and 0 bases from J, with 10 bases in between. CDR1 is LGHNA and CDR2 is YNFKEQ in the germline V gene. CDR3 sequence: CASSQVGGSSYNEQFF. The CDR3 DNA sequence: TGTGCCAGCAGCCAAGTCGGCGGAAGCTCCTACAATGAGCAGTTCTTC.

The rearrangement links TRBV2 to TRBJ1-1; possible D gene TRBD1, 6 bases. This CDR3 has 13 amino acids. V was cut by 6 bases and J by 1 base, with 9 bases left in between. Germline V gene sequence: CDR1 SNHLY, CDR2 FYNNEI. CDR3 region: CASRTGANTEAFF. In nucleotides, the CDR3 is TGTGCCAGCAGGACAGGCGCGAACACTGAAGCTTTCTTT.

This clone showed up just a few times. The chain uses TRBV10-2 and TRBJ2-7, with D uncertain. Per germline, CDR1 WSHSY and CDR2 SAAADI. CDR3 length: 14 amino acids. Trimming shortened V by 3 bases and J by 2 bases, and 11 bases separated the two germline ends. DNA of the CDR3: TGCGCCAGCAGTGACCCAGGTATGGCCTACGAGCAGTACTTC. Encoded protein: CASSDPGMAYEQYF.

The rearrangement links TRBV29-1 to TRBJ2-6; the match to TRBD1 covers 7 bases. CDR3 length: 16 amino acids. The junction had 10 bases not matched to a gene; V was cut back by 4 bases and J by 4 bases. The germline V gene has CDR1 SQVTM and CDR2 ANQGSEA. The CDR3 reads CSVARDSVAGANVLTF. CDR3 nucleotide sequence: TGCAGCGTTGCCCGGGACAGCGTGGCCGGGGCCAACGTCCTGACTTTC.